This TCR beta chain was obtained from a study of cytomegalovirus exposure and HLA in healthy donors. Findings and limits, study-wide: A list of around 150 TCR beta chains associated with cytomegalovirus was given.

TCRdb keeps only in-frame clones here, not all; method: immunoSEQ multiplex PCR. The sample includes tens of thousands of clones, 90% of them seen just once. About this clone: Its specificity is unknown.

In germline, CDR1 is MDHEN, CDR2 SYDVKM. The CDR3 runs 12 residues. The germline V and J ends were trimmed by 4 bases and 4 bases, with 8 bases remaining between them. The V and J genes are TRBV28 and TRBJ2-7; maybe TRBD1 (5 bases). Sequenced input: PBMCs. This receptor was taken from a man younger than 30 in good health and CMV-seronegative. As DNA, the CDR3 is TGTGCCAGCAGTTCGACAGTATACGAGCAGTACTTC. Translating gives CASSSTVYEQYF.